Listed below are T cell receptor beta chains from one sample, sequenced in a study of cytomegalovirus exposure and HLA in healthy donors. Generated by immunoSEQ multiplex PCR, the TCRdb table keeps only in-frame clones and is missing some. In total, the table holds about 200,000 clones. The sequenced sample consisted of PBMCs. The receptors here all came from a girl aged 2-10 years in good health and CMV-seropositive. CDR3s include the opening cysteine and the closing phenylalanine or tryptophan. A D gene is named only where the DNA matches it firmly.

v_gene	d_gene	j_gene	len	CDR3nt	CDR3aa
TRBV5-1	NA	TRBJ2-1	13	TGCGCCAGCAGCTTGCAGGTGGACAATGAGCAGTTCTTC	CASSLQVDNEQFF
TRBV14	TRBD2	TRBJ2-1	17	TGTGCCAGCAGCCAAGAGTGGCGGGAGTTTTTCAAGGATGAGCAGTTCTTC	CASSQEWREFFKDEQFF
TRBV10-2	TRBD2	TRBJ2-3	15	TGCGCCAGCAGGGGGACCGGGACTAGCACCGATACGCAGTATTTT	CASRGTGTSTDTQYF
TRBV6-5	TRBD1	TRBJ2-2	15	TGTGCCAGCGTAGGAACAGGGGGCGCGAGGGGGGAGCTGTTTTTT	CASVGTGGARGELFF
TRBV6-1	NA	TRBJ2-7	15	TGTGCCAGCAGTGAAATAAGCGACAGAACCTACGAGCAGTACTTC	CASSEISDRTYEQYF
TRBV7-8	NA	TRBJ1-5	14	TGTGCCAGCAGCTTAAGGTCGGGTGGCCAGCCCCAGCATTTT	CASSLRSGGQPQHF
TRBV20-1	NA	TRBJ2-7	11	TGCAGTGCCCCTGAGGGCTACGAGCAGTACTTC	CSAPEGYEQYF
TRBV6-5	TRBD2	TRBJ2-7	15	TGTGCCAGCAGAGGTAGCGGGAGGGCAAATTACGAGCAGTACTTC	CASRGSGRANYEQYF
TRBV28	TRBD2	TRBJ2-7	16	TGTGCCAGCAGTACACCCGGACTAGCGGGCCCCTACGAGCAGTACTTC	CASSTPGLAGPYEQYF
TRBV29-1	TRBD2	TRBJ2-2	12	TGCGGCGGGAGGGTCCCCGGCGGGGAGCTGTTTTTT	CGGRVPGGELFF
TRBV27	NA	TRBJ2-1	17	TGTGCCACCAGACCCCCGTGGTTGGTAGCGGCATACAATGAGCAGTTCTTC	CATRPPWLVAAYNEQFF
TRBV15	TRBD2	TRBJ2-7	16	TGTGCCACCAGCGGTCGACTAGCGGGAGGTCTTGACGAGCAGTACTTC	CATSGRLAGGLDEQYF
TRBV2	NA	TRBJ1-2	12	TGTGCCCCCGAGGGGGGGATCGGCGGCTACACCTTC	CAPEGGIGGYTF
TRBV28	TRBD1	TRBJ1-2	17	TGTGCCAGCAGTTTGGGACAGGGAAGGGGTGTTGGCTATGGCTACACCTTC	CASSLGQGRGVGYGYTF
TRBV29-1	NA	TRBJ2-1	14	TGCAGCGTCGCTAGCGTTAGCTCCTACAATGAGCAGTTCTTC	CSVASVSSYNEQFF
TRBV7-2	NA	TRBJ2-7	14	TGTGCCAGCAGCCGGAGGGGGGGAGGCTACGAGCAGTACTTC	CASSRRGGGYEQYF
TRBV5-6	TRBD1	TRBJ1-2	16	TGTGCCAGCAGCTTGCGTACAGGGGGACCCTCTATGGGCTACACCTTC	CASSLRTGGPSMGYTF
TRBV7-9	NA	TRBJ1-1	12	TGTGCCAGCAGCTTAGAGGAGGGAGGAGCTTTCTTT	CASSLEEGGAFF
TRBV7-2	NA	TRBJ1-5	15	TGTGCCAGCAGCTTAGGTGGCATTATCAATCAGCCCCAGCATTTT	CASSLGGIINQPQHF
TRBV2	NA	TRBJ1-5	14	TGTGCCAGCAGTACCGGGGAAAATAATCAGCCCCAGCATTTT	CASSTGENNQPQHF
TRBV19	TRBD2	TRBJ2-3	15	TGTGCCAGTAGCCTAGCGGGAGTTAGCACAGATACGCAGTATTTT	CASSLAGVSTDTQYF
TRBV10-3	TRBD2	TRBJ2-7	12	TGTGCCATCAGCCAGACTAGCGGCGAGCAGTACTTC	CAISQTSGEQYF
TRBV6-5	NA	TRBJ2-2	14	TGTGCCAGCAGTTACTCGTTCTCCACCGGGGAGCTGTTTTTT	CASSYSFSTGELFF
TRBV5-1	TRBD1	TRBJ1-4	15	TGCGCCAGCAGCCCCGGACAGGGGTTTAACGAAAAACTGTTTTTT	CASSPGQGFNEKLFF
TRBV5-1	TRBD1	TRBJ2-4	13	TGCGCCAGCAGCTGGGGACAGGGCGGCATTCAGTACTTC	CASSWGQGGIQYF
TRBV4-1	TRBD2	TRBJ2-7	15	TGCGCCAGCAGCCACGGCGGGAGTGGTCGGGGGGAGCAGTACTTC	CASSHGGSGRGEQYF
TRBV15	TRBD2	TRBJ2-3	15	TGTGCCACCAGCAGAGATCCGACTAGCGCAGATACGCAGTATTTT	CATSRDPTSADTQYF
TRBV7-8	NA	TRBJ1-1	14	TGTGCCAGCAGCTCACCTTACGGGGAGGATGGAGCTTTCTTT	CASSSPYGEDGAFF
TRBV28	NA	TRBJ1-5	16	TGTGCCAGCCTTTCTTGGAGCGGCTATAGCAATCAGCCCCAGCATTTT	CASLSWSGYSNQPQHF
TRBV15	NA	TRBJ1-3	14	TGTGCCACCAGCAGAGCAGGGGCTGGAAACACCATATATTTT	CATSRAGAGNTIYF
TRBV6-1	TRBD2	TRBJ2-7	15	TGTGCCAGCAGTCAAGGGACTAGCGCGGACTACGAGCAGTACTTC	CASSQGTSADYEQYF
TRBV6-5	NA	TRBJ2-7	14	TGTGCCAGCAGTCACACCCAAAGAAACTACGAGCAGTACTTC	CASSHTQRNYEQYF
TRBV19	NA	TRBJ2-7	13	TGTGCCAGTAGTTGGGCGAGCTCCTACGAGCAGTACTTC	CASSWASSYEQYF
TRBV4-1	NA	TRBJ2-3	15	TGCGCCAGCAGCAGTCGACTCACCAAGGCAGATACGCAGTATTTT	CASSSRLTKADTQYF
TRBV28	NA	TRBJ1-5	14	TGTGCCAGCAGACCTATAGTAGCCAATCAGCCCCAGCATTTT	CASRPIVANQPQHF
TRBV6-6	NA	TRBJ1-4	12	TGTGCCAGCAGGGGGGGGGATGAAAAACTGTTTTTT	CASRGGDEKLFF
TRBV11-2	TRBD2	TRBJ2-2	17	TGTGCCAGCAGCTTAGGGCGGGAGGGCCAGTACGCCGGGGAGCTGTTTTTT	CASSLGREGQYAGELFF
TRBV18	NA	TRBJ1-4	15	TGTGCCAGCTCACCAAAGTCCCAGGGTCTGGAAAAACTGTTTTTT	CASSPKSQGLEKLFF
TRBV27	NA	TRBJ2-5	13	TGTGCCAGCAGTTTATCACGAGGGGAGACCCAGTACTTC	CASSLSRGETQYF
TRBV6-1	TRBD1	TRBJ2-2	14	TGTGCCAGCAGGGGACAGGTGAACACCGGGGAGCTGTTTTTT	CASRGQVNTGELFF
TRBV5-5	NA	TRBJ2-1	15	TGTGCCAGCAGCCATAGCGGAATCGGTTCGGTTATGCAGTTCTTC	CASSHSGIGSVMQFF
TRBV27	TRBD1	TRBJ1-4	13	TGTGCCAGCAAAGGCCAGGGGGATGAAAAACTGTTTTTT	CASKGQGDEKLFF
TRBV28	NA	TRBJ2-2	14	TGCGCCAGCATAGGGGGGGCAGACACCGGGGAGCTGTTTTTT	CASIGGADTGELFF
TRBV9	TRBD2	TRBJ2-1	15	TGTGCCAGCAGCGTAGGCAGCGGGAGGGCCGGTGAGCAGTTCTTC	CASSVGSGRAGEQFF
TRBV19	NA	TRBJ1-1	17	TGTGCCAGTAGTCCCCAATCATTCCTAAACGGGGGCACTGAAGCTTTCTTT	CASSPQSFLNGGTEAFF
TRBV29-1	TRBD1	TRBJ1-1	15	TGCAGCGTTAAAAAATGGACAGGGGAAGGGACTGAAGCTTTCTTT	CSVKKWTGEGTEAFF
TRBV9	NA	TRBJ2-3	15	TGTGCCAGCAGCGGGGAGGGACAAGGCACAGATACGCAGTATTTT	CASSGEGQGTDTQYF
TRBV12-5	NA	TRBJ1-3	16	TGTGCTAGTGGGGAAAGGACCGACCGAGGGGGAAACACCATATATTTT	CASGERTDRGGNTIYF